The 32 T cell receptor beta chains listed next were all sequenced from one sample in a study of cytomegalovirus exposure and HLA in healthy donors. The PCR used 60 Vbeta and 13 Jbeta primers. Profiling relied on immunoSEQ multiplex PCR, and the TCRdb table lists in-frame clones only, not all of them. The listing contains about 50,000 clones. The sample comprised PBMCs. The receptors shown here come from a woman aged 60 to 75 in good health and CMV-seropositive.

This chain joins TRBV29-1 and TRBJ2-3; D not certain. CDR1 is SQVTM and CDR2 is ANQGSEA in the germline V gene. The length of the CDR3 is 12 residues. V was cut by 6 bases and J by 4 bases, with 11 bases left in between. Written as DNA, the CDR3 is TGCAGCGTGGTGGGCCTCGCAGATACGCAGTATTTT. As protein: CSVVGLADTQYF.

DNA for the CDR3: TGTGCCAGCAGGGACAGGGGCAATCAGCCCCAGCATTTT. Its protein is CASRDRGNQPQHF. V gene TRBV6-1 combines with J gene TRBJ1-5, with 8 bases matching TRBD1. Looked up from germline, CDR1 is MNHNS and CDR2 is SASEGT. Trimming cost V 6 bases and J 2 bases; bases outside gene matches: 0. The CDR3 spans 13 residues.

The chain uses TRBV19 and TRBJ1-1; 7 bases align to TRBD1. Germline trimming cut 5 bases from V and 0 bases from J; bases unmatched to any gene: 9. This CDR3 has 16 residues. Per germline, CDR1 LNHDA and CDR2 SQIVND (reference sequence). The CDR3 loop is CASSGSSRGVNTEAFF. The CDR3 DNA follows: TGTGCCAGTAGTGGGAGCTCCAGGGGGGTGAACACTGAAGCTTTCTTT.

V is TRBV7-2 and J is TRBJ2-7; the D gene is possibly TRBD1 (5 bases). Germline V CDR1 and CDR2: SGHTA, FQGNSA. The CDR3 loop spans 15 amino acids. V was trimmed by 1 base and J by 6 bases, leaving 16 bases between them. The CDR3 protein is CASSLGQGSSSEQYF. The CDR3 nucleotides read TGTGCCAGCAGCTTAGGGCAGGGATCCTCGAGCGAGCAGTACTTC.

The chain links TRBV6-6 to TRBJ1-1, with 9 bases that match TRBD1. Trimming took 2 bases from V and 4 from J; bases not matched to a gene: 8. CDR3 length: 16 amino acids. Per the germline V gene, CDR1 is MNHNY and CDR2 is SVGAGI (reference sequence). The CDR3 bases are TGTGCCAGCAGTTACACGGGACAGGGACACCGCACTGAAGCTTTCTTT. Protein sequence: CASSYTGQGHRTEAFF.

V is TRBV11-2 and J is TRBJ1-1, with 8 bases lining up with TRBD1. Germline loops: CDR1 SGHAT, CDR2 FQNNGV. The CDR3 is made up of 14 amino acids. V dropped 5 bases and J dropped 8; count of bases not matched to a gene: 10. The CDR3 spells CASSTGQGPGEAFF. CDR3 bases: TGTGCCAGCAGCACTGGACAGGGCCCCGGCGAAGCTTTCTTT.

This chain uses TRBV18 with TRBJ2-7; D call uncertain. The CDR3 extends over 17 amino acids. The germline gives CDR1 KGHSH, CDR2 LQKENI. Deletions cut 4 bases from V and 0 bases from J, with 19 bases between. The CDR3 DNA reads TGTGCCAGCTCACTTAGACACAGTGACACGAGCTCCTACGAGCAGTACTTC. Translation gives CASSLRHSDTSSYEQYF.

The V call is TRBV6-5, the J call TRBJ1-1, with D maybe TRBD1 (6 bases). This CDR3 region has 15 residues. Germline CDR1 MNHEY, CDR2 SVGAGI. With 0 bases removed from V and 5 bases from J, the gap between germline ends came to 13 bases. This CDR3 is CASSYSRGGRTEAFF. CDR3 coding DNA: TGTGCCAGCAGTTACTCGAGGGGGGGCCGAACTGAAGCTTTCTTT.

About this clone: At one end the junction does not follow the germline gene, possibly because of a read error. This sequence joins TRBV4-2 and TRBJ2-3, with D possibly TRBD1 on 5 matching bases. This CDR3 contains 16 residues. Germline assignment: CDR1 LGHNA and CDR2 YNFKEQ. The CDR3 protein is CASSRYGGADTDKQYF. The CDR3 nucleotides are TGTGCCAGCAGCCGGTACGGTGGGGCCGACACAGATAAGCAGTATTTT.

To note about this clone: Distinct nucleotide sequences in the sample also encode this CDR3. The chain employs TRBV6-5 and TRBJ2-5; D unresolved. There are 14 residues in the CDR3. From germline, CDR1 is MNHEY and CDR2 SVGAGI. The V end lost 0 bases, the J end lost 1 base, and 6 bases lay between the germline ends. The CDR3 region has the DNA TGTGCCAGCAGTTACTCGGCCCTCCAAGAGACCCAGTACTTC. Amino acid sequence: CASSYSALQETQYF.

The CDR3 coding sequence is TGTGCCAGCAGCTTAAGCGGGGGGGGGTACGAGCAGTACTTC. Translation: CASSLSGGGYEQYF. V and J are TRBV7-9 and TRBJ2-7; 10 nucleotides line up with TRBD2. Germline CDR1 is SEHNR and CDR2 is FQNEAQ (reference sequence). CDR3 size: 14 residues. Unmatched junction bases numbered 2, after V lost 2 bases and J lost 4 bases.

The CDR3 nucleotides read TGTGCCAGCTCACCGCGAACAGGGAACCCAGAGACACCTTTCTTT. Encoded protein: CASSPRTGNPETPFF. J is TRBJ1-1 and V is TRBV18; a weak D match, TRBD1 (6 bases). The germline V and J ends were trimmed by 3 bases and 12 bases, with 23 bases remaining between them. Germline V lookup: CDR1 KGHSH, CDR2 LQKENI. CDR3 size: 15 residues. Combining the CDR3 with reference TRBV18 and TRBJ1-1 gives the whole variable domain NAGVMQNPRHLVRRRGQEARLRCSPMKGHSHVYWYRQLPEEGLKFMVYLQKENIIDESGMPKERFSAEFPKEGPSILRIQQVVRGDSAAYFCASSPRTGNPETPFFGQGTRLTVV.

The rearrangement links TRBV7-2 to TRBJ2-1; 10 bases are a match to TRBD1. The junction had 9 bases not matched to a gene; V was cut back by 5 bases and J by 8 bases. The CDR3 consists of 15 residues. Germline assignment: CDR1 SGHTA and CDR2 FQGNSA. The CDR3 region is CASSKTGGGGYEQFF. In DNA, the CDR3 is TGTGCCAGCAGCAAGACAGGGGGCGGAGGCTATGAGCAGTTCTTC. The full variable domain, its missing parts supplied by reference TRBV7-2 and TRBJ2-1, is GAGVSQSPSNKVTEKGKDVELRCDPISGHTALYWYRQSLGQGLEFLIYFQGNSAPDKSGLPSDRFSAERTGGSVSTLTIQRTQQEDSAVYLCASSKTGGGGYEQFFGPGTRLTVL.

The chain has TRBV28 and TRBJ2-3; perhaps TRBD2 as D (7 bases). CDR1 is MDHEN, CDR2 SYDVKM, per germline. With 7 bases removed from V and 1 base from J, the gap between germline ends came to 15 bases. This CDR3 contains 15 residues. In DNA form, the CDR3 reads TGTGCCAGCAACCGGCGGGGGCTGGGCACAGATACGCAGTATTTT. Amino acids: CASNRRGLGTDTQYF.

The rearrangement joins TRBV18 to TRBJ1-4; D perhaps matches TRBD1 (5 bases). The V gene's germline CDR1 is KGHSH and CDR2 LQKENI. Trimming left V 4 bases short and J 5 bases short, with 8 bases between. There are 13 residues in the CDR3. The CDR3 DNA reads as TGTGCCAGCTCACGGGGCATGAATGAAAAACTGTTTTTT. Amino acids: CASSRGMNEKLFF.

The rearrangement joins TRBV18 to TRBJ2-3; the D gene is possibly TRBD1 (5 bases). The V end was cut by 6 bases, the J end by 5 bases, with 12 bases between. CDR1 is KGHSH, CDR2 LQKENI, per germline. The CDR3 spans 13 residues. The CDR3 reads CASSGQMGDTQYF. CDR3 DNA: TGTGCCAGCTCCGGACAAATGGGAGATACGCAGTATTTT.

Considering frequency, this clone is large (0.1 to 1%). The chain uses TRBV4-3 and TRBJ2-7, with D possibly being TRBD1 (6 bases). The CDR3 covers 15 residues. Trimming pared 3 bases from V and 1 base from J, leaving 13 bases between. Germline values: CDR1 LGHNA, CDR2 YSLEER. Written as DNA, the CDR3 is TGCGCCAGCAGCCAGCAAAACACAGGGTCCTACGAGCAGTACTTC. This codes for CASSQQNTGSYEQYF.

V and J are TRBV29-1 and TRBJ1-6; D is undetermined. The CDR3 consists of 15 residues. Trimming left V 4 bases short and J 0 bases short, with 10 bases between. From germline, CDR1 is SQVTM and CDR2 ANQGSEA. In DNA, the CDR3 is TGCAGCGTTGGCGATGGGAGCTCCTATAATTCACCCCTCCACTTT. The encoded protein is CSVGDGSSYNSPLHF.

The J gene is TRBJ2-1, the V gene TRBV10-3, with 13 bases lining up with TRBD2. This CDR3 spans 15 amino acids. V shed 2 bases and J 7 bases; nucleotides not matched to a gene: 2. The germline V gene encodes CDR1 ENHRY and CDR2 SYGVKD. The CDR3: CAISEGLAGVNEQFF. The DNA for the CDR3 is TGTGCCATCAGTGAGGGACTAGCGGGGGTGAATGAGCAGTTCTTC.

The V gene is TRBV5-5, the J gene TRBJ2-7; 10 positions match TRBD1. The CDR3 is 15 residues long. The junction had 4 bases not matched to a gene; V was cut back by 0 bases and J by 4 bases. Germline CDR1 and CDR2: SGHKS and YYEKEE (reference sequence). The CDR3 coding sequence is TGTGCCAGCAGCTTGGCGGGGGGACAGGGGTACGAGCAGTACTTC. This sequence encodes CASSLAGGQGYEQYF.

The chain joins TRBV6-1 to TRBJ2-1; TRBD1 matches at 9 bases. Trimming cost V 10 bases and J 6 bases; bases outside gene matches: 13. This CDR3 spans 15 amino acids. The germline CDR1 and CDR2 sequences are MNHNS and SASEGT. CDR3 amino acids: CATPSGTGTVNEQFF. In DNA, the CDR3 is TGTGCCACCCCTTCCGGGACAGGGACCGTCAATGAGCAGTTCTTC.

This chain links TRBV7-9 with TRBJ2-7, with 7 nucleotides matching TRBD2. J was trimmed by 1 base and V by 3 bases; bases with no gene match: 3. The CDR3 has 14 amino acids. The germline CDR1 and CDR2 sequences are SEHNR and FQNEAQ (reference sequence). CDR3 residues: CASSFSGGSYEQYF. CDR3 nucleotides: TGTGCCAGCAGCTTCTCCGGGGGGTCCTACGAGCAGTACTTC.

The chain links TRBV6-5 to TRBJ2-7; 10 bases fit TRBD1. The CDR3 is 14 amino acids. Trimming took 6 bases from V and 9 from J; bases not matched to a gene: 11. Germline V CDR1 and CDR2: MNHEY, SVGAGI. In nucleotides, the CDR3 is TGTGCCAGCAGCAAGATCTTGACAGGGGGCTGGCAGTACTTC. As protein: CASSKILTGGWQYF.

This chain uses TRBV21-1 with TRBJ1-5. TRBV21-1 is flagged as a pseudogene. The CDR3 is 13 residues long. DNA for the CDR3: TGTGCCAGCAAGTTTGGCGGGGGTCAGCCCCAGCATTTT. This translates into CASKFGGGQPQHF.

This chain joins TRBV5-1 and TRBJ2-1; 8 nucleotides agree with TRBD2. CDR3 length: 13 residues. The trim removed 4 bases at V and 8 bases at J, leaving 5 bases unmatched. Germline CDR1 reads SGHRS; CDR2 reads YFSETQ. The CDR3 DNA follows: TGCGCCAGCAGCCCTGGGACTAGGGATGAGCAGTTCTTC. It codes for CASSPGTRDEQFF.

This chain joins TRBV18 and TRBJ2-7; TRBD1 is a possible D gene (8 bases). Germline lookup yields CDR1 KGHSH and CDR2 LQKENI. The CDR3 is 15 residues long. Trimming took 3 bases from V and 5 from J, leaving 17 bases between them. The CDR3 DNA reads TGTGCCAGCTCACCCGGACAGGGAGGGCGGGACGAGCAGTACTTC. It translates to CASSPGQGGRDEQYF.

V is TRBV18 and J is TRBJ1-1; the D is unclear. Trimming shortened V by 1 base and J by 5 bases, and 11 bases separated the two germline ends. There are 14 residues in the CDR3. Germline CDR1 reads KGHSH; CDR2 reads LQKENI. The DNA of the CDR3 is TGTGCCAGCTCACCACAACGAGCAAATACTGAAGCTTTCTTT. Encoded protein: CASSPQRANTEAFF.

The V gene is TRBV4-1, the J gene TRBJ2-2, with 8 bases matching TRBD1. Per the germline V gene, CDR1 is MGHRA and CDR2 is YSYEKL. CDR3 length equals 18 residues. The junction had 14 bases not matched to a gene; V was cut back by 4 bases and J by 4 bases. The CDR3 sequence: CASSRDSGQGSGTGELFF. CDR3 DNA sequence: TGCGCCAGCAGCCGGGATAGCGGACAGGGCTCGGGCACCGGGGAGCTGTTTTTT.

CDR3 residues: CASSLARAGTGELFF. For the CDR3, the DNA is TGTGCCAGCAGTTTAGCCAGGGCAGGAACCGGGGAGCTGTTTTTT. J is TRBJ2-2 and V is TRBV28; D may be TRBD1 (5 bases). The CDR3 loop spans 15 amino acids. Trimming removed 2 bases from V and 5 bases from J, with 12 bases in between. Germline V gene sequence: CDR1 MDHEN, CDR2 SYDVKM.

The chain combines TRBV6-5 with TRBJ1-1; D ambiguous. Trimming pared 5 bases from V and 4 bases from J, leaving 8 bases between. Germline V gene sequence: CDR1 MNHEY, CDR2 SVGAGI. The CDR3 is 12 amino acids. CDR3 residues: CASSEAGTEAFF. The CDR3, as DNA: TGTGCCAGCAGTGAGGCGGGCACTGAAGCTTTCTTT.

This sequence joins TRBV9 and TRBJ2-3; unclear D gene. Trimming took 3 bases from V and 4 from J, leaving 18 bases between them. CDR3 length equals 16 residues. CDR1 SGDLS and CDR2 YYNGEE come from the germline V gene. CDR3 sequence (DNA): TGTGCCAGCAGCGCCATACCCAAGCATTTCGCAGATACGCAGTATTTT. Protein product: CASSAIPKHFADTQYF.

Concerning this clone: The sample contains more than one DNA sequence encoding this CDR3. The V call is TRBV5-4, the J call TRBJ2-5, with TRBD1 matching 7 bases. V was clipped by 4 bases and J by 2 bases; unmatched bases: 5. This CDR3 region has 14 residues. CDR1 and CDR2 (germline): SGHNT, YYREEE (reference sequence). The CDR3 region is CASSSRDRQETQYF. The CDR3 bases are TGTGCCAGCAGCAGCCGGGACAGACAAGAGACCCAGTACTTC.